Shown below are 28 T cell receptor beta chains from a single sample sequenced in a study of T-cell memory formation after mild COVID-19. TCRdb ran MiXCR on the 5' RACE reads and lists one entry per CDR3 protein. Among 170,000 or so distinct CDR3 sequences listed, around 21% were seen once. The specimen sequenced was PBMCs or a T cell subset sorted from them (not recorded which). Receptors originate from an adult woman who had mild COVID-19 (a few samples of this study predate the infection). Cell type and time point are not known.

The chain employs TRBV5-1 and TRBJ2-1; D ambiguous. The CDR3 sequence is 14 residues long. The V gene lost 3 bases and the J gene lost 0 bases, with 7 bases spanning the gap. From germline, CDR1 is SGHRS and CDR2 YFSETQ. The CDR3 DNA reads as TGCGCCAGCAGCTCTCAAATCTCCTACAATGAGCAGTTCTTC. Translation gives CASSSQISYNEQFF.

The chain recombines TRBV7-9 with TRBJ2-1, with 7 bases fitting TRBD2. Losses at the gene ends were 0 bases for V and 3 bases for J; bases not matched to a gene: 8. The CDR3 sequence is 17 residues long. Germline assignment: CDR1 SEHNR and CDR2 FQNEAQ (reference sequence). CDR3 loop: CASSLAWASGDYNEQFF. The CDR3 nucleotides are TGTGCCAGCAGCTTAGCCTGGGCTAGCGGAGACTACAATGAGCAGTTCTTC. The full variable domain, rest sourced from reference TRBV7-9 and TRBJ2-1, is DTGVSQNPRHKITKRGQNVTFRCDPISEHNRLYWYRQTLGQGPEFLTYFQNEAQLEKSRLLSDRFSAERPKGSFSTLEIQRTEQGDSAMYLCASSLAWASGDYNEQFFGPGTRLTVL.

The table lists this clonotype with a few counts. V and J are TRBV25-1 and TRBJ1-2; 7 bases are a match to TRBD1. The CDR3 loop spans 11 amino acids. The V and J ends lost 5 bases and 8 bases, in that order; junction bases with no gene match: 2. Germline V CDR1 and CDR2: MGHDK, SYGVNS. CDR3 loop: CASSQGGGYTF. CDR3 bases: TGTGCCAGCAGTCAGGGGGGCGGCTACACCTTC.

This chain joins TRBV10-3 and TRBJ2-5; unclear D gene. This CDR3 is built from 15 residues. V lost 0 bases and J lost 5, with 13 bases in between. Germline V CDR1 and CDR2: ENHRY, SYGVKD. The CDR3: CAISESDVIRETQYF. CDR3 nucleotide sequence: TGTGCCATCAGTGAGTCAGATGTGATCCGGGAGACCCAGTACTTC.

This clonotype was detected a few times. The gene calls are TRBV7-9 and TRBJ2-1; tentative D call: TRBD2 (5 bases). V lost 3 bases, J lost 5 bases, and 14 bases lay in between. CDR3 length equals 15 residues. CDR1 is SEHNR, CDR2 FQNEAQ, per germline (reference sequence). The CDR3 bases are TGTGCCAGCAGCTTCGGCCTAGCATTCGACAATGAGCAGTTCTTC. Protein product: CASSFGLAFDNEQFF.

This chain joins TRBV12-3 or TRBV12-4 and TRBJ1-1; a possible D gene is TRBD1 (5 bases). Trimming cost V 2 bases and J 3 bases, with 13 bases left between them. The CDR3 is 15 residues long. DNA of the CDR3: TGTGCCAGCAGTTTAATCGCCACGGGGGACACTGAAGCTTTCTTT. It yields the protein CASSLIATGDTEAFF.

The V and J genes are TRBV7-9 and TRBJ2-7; D is perhaps TRBD1 (6 bases). CDR1 and CDR2 (germline): SEHNR, FQNEAQ (reference sequence). Trimming pared 1 base from V and 9 bases from J, leaving 19 bases between. The CDR3 is 15 amino acids. In DNA form, the CDR3 reads TGTGCCAGCAGCTTAGAACCGACAGGCCACCTTAGGCAGTACTTC. Translated: CASSLEPTGHLRQYF.

The chain has TRBV13 and TRBJ2-3, with unresolved D. The V gene's germline CDR1 is PRHDT and CDR2 FYEKMQ (reference sequence). V was cut by 6 bases and J by 0 bases, with 13 bases left in between. CDR3 length equals 15 residues. CDR3 coding DNA: TGTGCCAGCAGTCTCACAGCGTCTAGCACAGATACGCAGTATTTT. Amino acids: CASSLTASSTDTQYF.

V and J are TRBV7-2 and TRBJ1-1; D gene ambiguous. The germline V gene has CDR1 SGHTA and CDR2 FQGNSA. CDR3 length: 13 amino acids. Deletions cut 2 bases from V and 4 bases from J, with 8 bases between. CDR3 nucleotide sequence: TGTGCCAGCAGCTTATCGGGGAGCACTGAAGCTTTCTTT. It specifies CASSLSGSTEAFF.

The rearrangement joins TRBV5-4 to TRBJ2-7; D is undetermined. This CDR3 comprises 14 residues. Trimming stripped 5 bases from V and 1 base from J, with 13 bases between. CDR1 is SGHNT and CDR2 is YYREEE in the germline V gene (reference sequence). CDR3 DNA sequence: TGTGCCAGCAGGTCCGGGTCAGAGTCCTACGAGCAGTACTTC. Its protein product is CASRSGSESYEQYF.

The rearrangement links TRBV20-1 to TRBJ2-7, with D hard to call. V was trimmed by 6 bases and J by 0 bases, leaving 15 bases between them. The CDR3 sequence is 14 residues long. Germline loops: CDR1 DFQATT, CDR2 SNEGSKA (reference sequence). CDR3 sequence (DNA): TGCAGTGCCGCAGACATGCGAACCTCCTACGAGCAGTACTTC. Translating gives CSAADMRTSYEQYF.

V usage is TRBV12-3 or TRBV12-4 and J usage is TRBJ2-1; 9 bases match TRBD2. Trimming removed 6 bases from V and 4 bases from J; junction bases left unmatched: 13. The CDR3 is 17 residues long. This CDR3 reads CASRGGLAGLEYNEQFF. CDR3 nucleotides: TGTGCCAGCAGAGGGGGTCTAGCGGGATTGGAGTACAATGAGCAGTTCTTC.

The genes are TRBV3-1 and TRBJ1-3; D gene unclear. The CDR3 loop spans 15 amino acids. CDR1 LGHDT and CDR2 YNNKEL come from the germline V gene (reference sequence). The V gene lost 0 bases and the J gene lost 0 bases, with 6 bases spanning the gap. CDR3 amino acids: CASSQDLGSGNTIYF. The CDR3 DNA is TGTGCCAGCAGCCAAGACCTAGGCTCTGGAAACACCATATATTTT.

A few counts support this clonotype. The chain combines TRBV5-1 with TRBJ1-2; D gene uncertain. The CDR3 is 14 amino acids. The V end lost 0 bases, the J end lost 3 bases, and 9 bases lay between the germline ends. Germline CDR1 and CDR2: SGHRS and YFSETQ. DNA of the CDR3: TGCGCCAGCAGCTTGGGAAGCAGCGACTATGGCTACACCTTC. It is translated as CASSLGSSDYGYTF.

This clonotype was picked up a small number of times. The genes are TRBV27 and TRBJ2-1, with D perhaps TRBD2 (6 bases). The CDR3 runs 13 residues. Germline CDR1 MNHEY, CDR2 SMNVEV (reference sequence). The V gene lost 2 bases and the J gene lost 10 bases, with 12 bases spanning the gap. The CDR3 loop reads CASSLGGSREQFF. The CDR3 nucleotides are TGTGCCAGCAGTTTAGGAGGGAGCAGAGAGCAGTTCTTC.

This chain joins TRBV7-2 and TRBJ1-1; a weak D match, TRBD1 (5 bases). V was cut by 0 bases and J by 7 bases, with 18 bases left in between. The CDR3 covers 16 residues. Per the germline V gene, CDR1 is SGHTA and CDR2 is FQGNSA. CDR3: CASSLAPWEGDDEAFF. The CDR3 DNA is TGTGCCAGCAGCTTAGCCCCCTGGGAAGGGGATGATGAAGCTTTCTTT.

This clonotype was counted at least ten times. The chain carries TRBV18 and TRBJ2-1; a possible D gene is TRBD2 (5 bases). This CDR3 comprises 16 residues. Germline CDR1 and CDR2: KGHSH and LQKENI. Deletions cut 1 base from V and 8 bases from J, with 18 bases between. DNA of the CDR3: TGTGCCAGCTCACCACAGGGAGTAGATAGATTCCATGAGCAGTTCTTC. Residues: CASSPQGVDRFHEQFF.

V and J are TRBV7-3 and TRBJ2-1; D tentatively reads TRBD1 or TRBD2 (5 bases each). V lost 5 bases and J 7 bases, leaving 12 bases between the germline ends. The germline CDR1 and CDR2 sequences are SGHTA and FQGTGA. The CDR3 runs to 13 residues. The CDR3 DNA follows: TGTGCCAGCAGCCCCGAGGGGTCGAATGAGCAGTTCTTC. It yields the protein CASSPEGSNEQFF.

This chain uses TRBV7-9 with TRBJ2-5; TRBD2 aligns across 8 bases. The CDR3 consists of 15 residues. CDR1 is SEHNR, CDR2 FQNEAQ, per germline (reference sequence). After removal of 5 bases from V and 2 bases from J, the junction contained 7 bases not matched to a gene. CDR3 in amino acids: CASSLSGRSQETQYF. In DNA, the CDR3 is TGTGCCAGCAGCCTCAGCGGGAGATCTCAAGAGACCCAGTACTTC.

This chain connects TRBV14 to TRBJ2-2, with D tentatively TRBD1 (6 bases). The CDR3 has 16 residues. Germline assignment: CDR1 SGHDN and CDR2 FVKESK. The V gene lost 6 bases and the J gene lost 0 bases, with 14 bases spanning the gap. The CDR3 here is CASSPEDSANTGELFF. CDR3 DNA: TGTGCCAGCAGTCCCGAGGACAGCGCGAACACCGGGGAGCTGTTTTTT.

The sample holds a few counts of this clonotype. The chain recombines TRBV20-1 with TRBJ2-7, with 8 bases lining up with TRBD2. Germline-derived CDR1 and CDR2 are DFQATT and SNEGSKA (reference sequence). Germline trimming cut 3 bases from V and 2 bases from J; bases unmatched to any gene: 0. The CDR3 is 12 residues long. The CDR3 region is CSASGRAYEQYF. The CDR3 DNA is TGCAGTGCTAGCGGGAGGGCCTACGAGCAGTACTTC.

The table lists this clonotype with a count of one. The V and J genes are TRBV12-3 or TRBV12-4 and TRBJ2-5, with 8 bases lining up with TRBD2. The CDR3 covers 14 residues. Trimming removed 4 bases from V and 5 bases from J; junction bases left unmatched: 6. Written as DNA, the CDR3 is TGTGCCAGCAGTTCCCTCGGGAGGGCGGAGACCCAGTACTTC. It specifies CASSSLGRAETQYF.

This clonotype was picked up a small number of times. J is TRBJ2-1 and V is TRBV18; possible D gene TRBD1, 6 bases. CDR3 length: 12 amino acids. V was clipped by 3 bases and J by 9 bases, with 9 bases between them. In germline, CDR1 is KGHSH, CDR2 LQKENI. CDR3 nucleotide sequence: TGTGCCAGCTCACCGTGGACAGTTGAGCAGTTCTTC. It codes for CASSPWTVEQFF.

In its sample, this clonotype was seen once. The chain links TRBV25-1 to TRBJ1-5; 9 positions agree with TRBD1. The V gene end was trimmed by 4 bases and the J gene end by 1 base; junction bases not matched to a gene: 2. Germline assignment: CDR1 MGHDK and CDR2 SYGVNS. The CDR3 loop spans 15 amino acids. CDR3 loop: CASSGGQGSNQPQHF. CDR3 coding DNA: TGTGCCAGCAGTGGTGGACAGGGGAGCAATCAGCCCCAGCATTTT.

The chain recombines TRBV6-5 with TRBJ2-7, with 12 bases aligning to TRBD1. The CDR3 sequence is 16 residues long. J was trimmed by 5 bases and V by 0 bases; bases with no gene match: 5. Germline CDR1 and CDR2: MNHEY and SVGAGI. CDR3 protein: CASSYSPGQGANEQYF. Written as DNA, the CDR3 is TGTGCCAGCAGTTACTCACCGGGACAGGGGGCCAACGAGCAGTACTTC.

The V gene is TRBV6-5, the J gene TRBJ1-2; TRBD1 matches 7 bases. Germline assignment: CDR1 MNHEY and CDR2 SVGAGI. This CDR3 is 16 amino acids long. With 6 bases clipped from V and 5 bases from J, the junction kept 15 bases outside the gene matches. The CDR3 region is CASRRPLGRGVYGYTF. The CDR3 DNA follows: TGTGCCAGCAGACGCCCCCTCGGCAGGGGGGTTTATGGCTACACCTTC.

The gene calls are TRBV7-9 and TRBJ2-3; a weak D match, TRBD1 (5 bases). The CDR3 runs 14 residues. With 1 base removed from V and 4 bases from J, the gap between germline ends came to 9 bases. Germline CDR1 and CDR2: SEHNR and FQNEAQ (reference sequence). CDR3 bases: TGTGCCAGCAGCTTAGAAGGGGTCCCAGATACGCAGTATTTT. The encoded protein is CASSLEGVPDTQYF. The whole variable domain, remainder taken from reference TRBV7-9 and TRBJ2-3, is DTGVSQNPRHKITKRGQNVTFRCDPISEHNRLYWYRQTLGQGPEFLTYFQNEAQLEKSRLLSDRFSAERPKGSFSTLEIQRTEQGDSAMYLCASSLEGVPDTQYFGPGTRLTVL.

The chain combines TRBV7-3 with TRBJ2-1; 8 positions agree with TRBD2. Germline assignment: CDR1 SGHTA and CDR2 FQGTGA. The CDR3 consists of 15 residues. V lost 5 bases and J lost 7; bases outside the gene matches: 10. As DNA, the CDR3 is TGTGCCAGCAGCGGTAGCGGGGCGGGTTTGAATGAGCAGTTCTTC. Its translation is CASSGSGAGLNEQFF. Variable domain in full (rest from reference TRBV7-3 and TRBJ2-1): GAGVSQTPSNKVTEKGKYVELRCDPISGHTALYWYRQSLGQGPEFLIYFQGTGAADDSGLPNDRFFAVRPEGSVSTLKIQRTERGDSAVYLCASSGSGAGLNEQFFGPGTRLTVL.